The rows below give T cell receptor beta chains drawn from one sample of a study of tumor-infiltrating lymphocytes in oesophageal squamous cell carcinoma. TCRdb recomputed calls from the PCR reads with MiXCR, one row per CDR3 protein. The sample has 10,000 or so distinct CDR3 sequences; around 60% are singletons. Sequencing was performed on esophageal tumor tissue. The receptors were sampled from a female donor with esophageal squamous cell carcinoma. Each CDR3 is given with its conserved first and last residue. The order of the fields is D gene, V gene, J gene, clone size, CDR3 protein, CDR3 DNA. A D gene is named only where the DNA matches it firmly. Only some rows state a clone size, as once, few, many or a class for expanded clones.

>.|TRBV7-3|TRBJ2-3|.
CASSLMGHPDTQYF
TGTGCCAGCAGCTTAATGGGGCACCCAGATACGCAGTATTTT
>.|TRBV7-6|TRBJ2-7|.
CASSLGPRLFF
TGTGCCAGCAGCTTAGGACCTCGGCTGTTCTTC
>.|TRBV6-9|TRBJ1-5|.
CASRTGNNQPQHF
TGTGCCAGCAGAACAGGAAACAATCAGCCCCAGCATTTT
>.|TRBV11-2|TRBJ1-2|.
CASSFSHEANYGYTF
TGTGCCAGCAGCTTCTCCCACGAAGCTAACTATGGCTACACCTTC
>.|TRBV28|TRBJ2-1|few
CASSPGDIYNEQFF
TGTGCCAGCAGTCCTGGGGACATATACAATGAGCAGTTCTTC
>TRBD1|TRBV10-1|TRBJ2-3|.
CASSHGTGRMYF
TGCGCCAGCAGTCACGGGACAGGTAGGATGTACTTC
>TRBD2|TRBV6-1|TRBJ2-5|.
CASTSGGETQYF
TGTGCCAGCACTAGCGGGGGAGAGACCCAGTACTTC
>TRBD2|TRBV7-4|TRBJ2-7|.
CASSTGTSGVEQYF
TGTGCCAGCAGTACCGGGACTAGCGGAGTCGAGCAGTACTTC
>.|TRBV6-8|TRBJ2-5|once
CASIRAVGETQYF
TGTGCCAGCATTCGAGCGGTCGGGGAGACCCAGTACTTC
>TRBD1|TRBV12-3/TRBV12-4|TRBJ2-7|.
CASSPGQGYEQYF
TGTGCCAGCAGTCCTGGACAGGGCTACGAGCAGTACTTC
>.|TRBV3-1|TRBJ2-2|.
CASSQGSNTGELFF
TGTGCCAGCAGCCAAGGTAGTAACACCGGGGAGCTGTTTTTT
>.|TRBV7-9|TRBJ2-5|.
CASSPIGETQYF
TGTGCCAGCAGCCCAATAGGGGAGACCCAGTACTTC
>TRBD1|TRBV6-1|TRBJ2-5|large
CASSENRGVQETQYF
TGTGCCAGCAGTGAAAACAGGGGCGTTCAAGAGACCCAGTACTTC
>TRBD1|TRBV7-6|TRBJ2-7|.
CASSLLQGAYEQYF
TGTGCCAGCAGCTTATTACAGGGGGCCTACGAGCAGTACTTC
>.|TRBV6-1|TRBJ2-3|once
CASSALKLSTDTQYF
TGTGCCAGCAGTGCTCTAAAGCTCAGCACAGATACGCAGTATTTT
>.|TRBV7-2|TRBJ2-1|few
CASSLRHEQFF
TGTGCCAGCAGCTTACGGCATGAGCAGTTCTTC
>.|TRBV11-2|TRBJ2-1|.
CASSLERGSLNEQFF
TGTGCCAGCAGCTTAGAACGAGGGAGCCTCAATGAGCAGTTCTTC
>.|TRBV28|TRBJ1-5|.
CASIPGEGQPQHF
TGTGCCAGCATCCCAGGGGAAGGTCAGCCCCAGCATTTT